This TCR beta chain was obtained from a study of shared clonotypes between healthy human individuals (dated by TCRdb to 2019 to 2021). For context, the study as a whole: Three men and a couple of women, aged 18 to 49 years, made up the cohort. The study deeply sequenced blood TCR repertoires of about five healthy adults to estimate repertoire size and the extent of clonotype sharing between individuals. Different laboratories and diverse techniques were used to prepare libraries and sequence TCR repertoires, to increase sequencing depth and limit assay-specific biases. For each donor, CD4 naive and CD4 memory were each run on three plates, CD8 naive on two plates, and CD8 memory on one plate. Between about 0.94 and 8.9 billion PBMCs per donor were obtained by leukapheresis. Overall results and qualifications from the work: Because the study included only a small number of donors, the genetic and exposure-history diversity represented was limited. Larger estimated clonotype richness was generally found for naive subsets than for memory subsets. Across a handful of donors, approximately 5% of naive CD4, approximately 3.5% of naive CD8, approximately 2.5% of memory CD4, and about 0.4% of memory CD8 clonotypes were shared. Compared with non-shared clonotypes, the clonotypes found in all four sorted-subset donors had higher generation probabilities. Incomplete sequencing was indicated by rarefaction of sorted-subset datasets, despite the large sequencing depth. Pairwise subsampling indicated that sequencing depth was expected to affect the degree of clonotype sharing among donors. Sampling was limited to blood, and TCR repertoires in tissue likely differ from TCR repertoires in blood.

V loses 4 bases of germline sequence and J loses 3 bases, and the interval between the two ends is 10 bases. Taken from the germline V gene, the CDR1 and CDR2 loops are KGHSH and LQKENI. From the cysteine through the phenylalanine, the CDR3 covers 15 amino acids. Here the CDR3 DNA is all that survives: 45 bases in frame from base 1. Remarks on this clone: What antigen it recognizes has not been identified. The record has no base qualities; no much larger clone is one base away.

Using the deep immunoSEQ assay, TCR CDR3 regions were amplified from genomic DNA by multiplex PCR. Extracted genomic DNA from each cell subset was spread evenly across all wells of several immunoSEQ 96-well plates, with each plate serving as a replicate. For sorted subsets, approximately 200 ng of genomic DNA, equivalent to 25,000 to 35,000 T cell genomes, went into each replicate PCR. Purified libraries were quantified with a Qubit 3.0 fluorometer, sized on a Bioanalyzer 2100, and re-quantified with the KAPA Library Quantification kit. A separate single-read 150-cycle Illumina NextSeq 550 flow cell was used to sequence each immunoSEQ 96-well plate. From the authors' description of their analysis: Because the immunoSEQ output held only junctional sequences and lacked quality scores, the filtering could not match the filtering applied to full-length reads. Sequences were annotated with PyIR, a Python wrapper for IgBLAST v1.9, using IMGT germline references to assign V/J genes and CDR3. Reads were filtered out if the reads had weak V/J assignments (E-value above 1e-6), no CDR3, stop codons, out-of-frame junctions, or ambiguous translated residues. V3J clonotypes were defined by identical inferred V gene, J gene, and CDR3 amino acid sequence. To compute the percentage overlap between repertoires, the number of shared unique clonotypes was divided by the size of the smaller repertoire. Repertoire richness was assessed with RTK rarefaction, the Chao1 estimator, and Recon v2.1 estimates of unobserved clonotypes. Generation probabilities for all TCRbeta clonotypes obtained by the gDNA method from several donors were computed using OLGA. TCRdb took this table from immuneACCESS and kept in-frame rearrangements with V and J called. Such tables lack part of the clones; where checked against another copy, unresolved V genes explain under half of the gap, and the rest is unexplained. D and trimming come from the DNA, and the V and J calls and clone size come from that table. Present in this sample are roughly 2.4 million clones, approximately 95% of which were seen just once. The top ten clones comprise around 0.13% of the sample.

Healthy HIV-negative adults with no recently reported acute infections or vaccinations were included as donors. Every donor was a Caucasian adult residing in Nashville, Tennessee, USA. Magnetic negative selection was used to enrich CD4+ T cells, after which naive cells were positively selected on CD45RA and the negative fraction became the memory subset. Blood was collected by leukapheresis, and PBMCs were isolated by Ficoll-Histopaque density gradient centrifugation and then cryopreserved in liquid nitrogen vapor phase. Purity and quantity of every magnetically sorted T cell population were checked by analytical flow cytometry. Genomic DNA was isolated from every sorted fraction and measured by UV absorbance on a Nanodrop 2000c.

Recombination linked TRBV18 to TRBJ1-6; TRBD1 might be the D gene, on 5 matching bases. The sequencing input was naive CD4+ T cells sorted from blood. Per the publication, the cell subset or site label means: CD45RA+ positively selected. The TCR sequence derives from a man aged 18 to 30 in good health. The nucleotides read TGTGCCAGCTCACTAATGACAGACTATAATTCACCCCTCCACTTT. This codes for CASSLMTDYNSPLHF.